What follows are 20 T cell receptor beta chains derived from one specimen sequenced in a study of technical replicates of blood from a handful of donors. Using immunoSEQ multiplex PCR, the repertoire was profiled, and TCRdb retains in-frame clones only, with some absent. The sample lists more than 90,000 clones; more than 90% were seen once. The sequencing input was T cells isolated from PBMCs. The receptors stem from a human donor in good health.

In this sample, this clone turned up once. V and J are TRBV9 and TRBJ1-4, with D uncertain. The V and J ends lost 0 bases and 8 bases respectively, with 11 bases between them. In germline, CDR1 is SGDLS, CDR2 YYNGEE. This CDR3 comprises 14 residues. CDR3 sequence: CASSVDRGREKLFF. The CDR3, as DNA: TGTGCCAGCAGCGTAGACCGGGGTAGGGAAAAACTGTTTTTT.

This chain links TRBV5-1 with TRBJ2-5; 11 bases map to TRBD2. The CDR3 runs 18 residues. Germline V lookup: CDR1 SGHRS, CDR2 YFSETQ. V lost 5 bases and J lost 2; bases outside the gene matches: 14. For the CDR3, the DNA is TGCGCCAGCAGTATAGCGGGGGGGAACGCGGCGGTACAAGAGACCCAGTACTTC. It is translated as CASSIAGGNAAVQETQYF.

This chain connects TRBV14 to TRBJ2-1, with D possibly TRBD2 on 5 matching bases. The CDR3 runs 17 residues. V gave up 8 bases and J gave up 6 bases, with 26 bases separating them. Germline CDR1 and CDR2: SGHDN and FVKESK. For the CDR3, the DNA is TGTGCCAGCCCCATGGAGGCGGGTGGGTCGCTCCCCAATGAGCAGTTCTTC. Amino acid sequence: CASPMEAGGSLPNEQFF.

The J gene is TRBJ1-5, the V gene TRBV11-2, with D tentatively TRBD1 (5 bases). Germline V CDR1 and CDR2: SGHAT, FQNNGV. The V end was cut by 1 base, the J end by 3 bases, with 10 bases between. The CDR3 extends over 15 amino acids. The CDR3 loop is CASSLGGTDNQPQHF. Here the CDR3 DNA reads TGTGCCAGCAGCTTAGGCGGGACGGACAATCAGCCCCAGCATTTT.

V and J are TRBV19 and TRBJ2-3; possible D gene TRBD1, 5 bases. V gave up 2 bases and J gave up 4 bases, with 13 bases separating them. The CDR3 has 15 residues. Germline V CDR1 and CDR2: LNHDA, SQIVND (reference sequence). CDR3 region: CASSIRTLGSDTQYF. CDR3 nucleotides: TGTGCCAGTAGTATACGGACACTGGGGTCAGATACGCAGTATTTT.

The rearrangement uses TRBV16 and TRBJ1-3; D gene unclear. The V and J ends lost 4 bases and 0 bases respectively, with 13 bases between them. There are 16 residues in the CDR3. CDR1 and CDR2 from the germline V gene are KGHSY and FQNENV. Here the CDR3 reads CASSLKPTTSGNTIYF. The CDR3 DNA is TGTGCCAGCAGCCTAAAGCCGACAACCTCTGGAAACACCATATATTTT.

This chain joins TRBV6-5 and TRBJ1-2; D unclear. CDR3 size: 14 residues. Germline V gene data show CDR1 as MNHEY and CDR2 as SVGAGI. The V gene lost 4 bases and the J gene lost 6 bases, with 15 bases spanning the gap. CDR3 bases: TGTGCCAGCAGTTCTCGGGGAGGGATACATGGCTACACCTTC. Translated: CASSSRGGIHGYTF.

The CDR3 DNA sequence: TGTGCCAGCAGCCTCCGGGTCGGGTATGGCTACACCTTC. Protein: CASSLRVGYGYTF. The chain links TRBV13 to TRBJ1-2; D gene uncertain. This CDR3 spans 13 amino acids. V was pared by 5 bases and J by 5 bases, with 12 bases between. Per the germline V gene, CDR1 is PRHDT and CDR2 is FYEKMQ (reference sequence). Based on the CDR3 plus reference TRBV13 and TRBJ1-2, the full variable domain is AAGVIQSPRHLIKEKRETATLKCYPIPRHDTVYWYQQGPGQDPQFLISFYEKMQSDKGSIPDRFSAQQFSDYHSELNMSSLELGDSALYFCASSLRVGYGYTFGSGTRLTVV.

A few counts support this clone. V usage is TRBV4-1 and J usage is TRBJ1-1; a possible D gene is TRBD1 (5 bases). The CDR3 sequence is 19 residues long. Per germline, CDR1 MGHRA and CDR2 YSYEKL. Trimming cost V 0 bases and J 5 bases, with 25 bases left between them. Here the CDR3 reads CASSQDDLWTPAFWTEAFF. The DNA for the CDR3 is TGCGCCAGCAGCCAAGATGACCTTTGGACACCAGCTTTTTGGACTGAAGCTTTCTTT.

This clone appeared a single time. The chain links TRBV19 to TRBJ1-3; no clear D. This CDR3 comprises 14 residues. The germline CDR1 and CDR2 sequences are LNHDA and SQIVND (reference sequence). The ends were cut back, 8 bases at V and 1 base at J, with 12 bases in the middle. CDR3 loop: CASRWRPSGNTIYF. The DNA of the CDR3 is TGTGCCAGTCGGTGGAGACCTTCTGGAAACACCATATATTTT. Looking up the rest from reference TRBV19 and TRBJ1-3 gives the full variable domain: DGGITQSPKYLFRKEGQNVTLSCEQNLNHDAMYWYRQDPGQGLRLIYYSQIVNDFQKGDIAEGYSVSREKKESFPLTVTSAQKNPTAFYLCASRWRPSGNTIYFGEGSWLTVV.

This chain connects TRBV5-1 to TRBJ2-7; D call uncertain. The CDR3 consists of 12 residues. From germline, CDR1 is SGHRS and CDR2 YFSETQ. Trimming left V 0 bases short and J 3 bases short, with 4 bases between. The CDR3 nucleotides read TGCGCCAGCAGCTTGGGAGACTACGAGCAGTACTTC. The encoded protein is CASSLGDYEQYF.

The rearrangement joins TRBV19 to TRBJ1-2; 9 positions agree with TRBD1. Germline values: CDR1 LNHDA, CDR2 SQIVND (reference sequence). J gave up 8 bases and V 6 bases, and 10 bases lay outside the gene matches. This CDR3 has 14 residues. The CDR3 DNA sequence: TGTGCCAGTAGGGACAGGGGTGTATTGAGAGGCTACACCTTC. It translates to CASRDRGVLRGYTF. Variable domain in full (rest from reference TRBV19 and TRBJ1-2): DGGITQSPKYLFRKEGQNVTLSCEQNLNHDAMYWYRQDPGQGLRLIYYSQIVNDFQKGDIAEGYSVSREKKESFPLTVTSAQKNPTAFYLCASRDRGVLRGYTFGSGTRLTVV.

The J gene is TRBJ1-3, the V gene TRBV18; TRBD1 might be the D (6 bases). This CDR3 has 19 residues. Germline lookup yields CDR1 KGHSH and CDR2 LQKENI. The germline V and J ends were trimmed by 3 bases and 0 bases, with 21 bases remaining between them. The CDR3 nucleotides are TGTGCCAGCTCACCCGGGGCAGGGGACCTTACGAGCTCTGGAAACACCATATATTTT. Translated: CASSPGAGDLTSSGNTIYF.

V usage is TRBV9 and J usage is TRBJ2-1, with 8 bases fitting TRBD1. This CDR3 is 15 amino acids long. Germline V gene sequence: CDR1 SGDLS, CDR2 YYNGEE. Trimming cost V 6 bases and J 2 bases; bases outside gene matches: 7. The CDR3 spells CASTGTGEAYNEQFF. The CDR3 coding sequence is TGTGCCAGCACCGGGACAGGAGAGGCCTACAATGAGCAGTTCTTC.

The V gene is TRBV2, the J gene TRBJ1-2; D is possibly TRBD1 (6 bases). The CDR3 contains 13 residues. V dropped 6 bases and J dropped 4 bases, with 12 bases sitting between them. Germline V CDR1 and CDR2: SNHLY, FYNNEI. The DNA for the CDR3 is TGTGCCAGCAGCCCACAGGGTCCCTATGGCTACACCTTC. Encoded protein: CASSPQGPYGYTF. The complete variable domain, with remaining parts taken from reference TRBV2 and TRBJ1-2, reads EPEVTQTPSHQVTQMGQEVILRCVPISNHLYFYWYRQILGQKVEFLVSFYNNEISEKSEIFDDQFSVERPDGSNFTLKIRSTKLEDSAMYFCASSPQGPYGYTFGSGTRLTVV.

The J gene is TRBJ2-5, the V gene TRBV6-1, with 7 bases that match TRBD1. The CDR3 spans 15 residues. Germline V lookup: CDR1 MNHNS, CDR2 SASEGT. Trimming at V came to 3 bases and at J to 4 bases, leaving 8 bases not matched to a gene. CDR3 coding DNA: TGTGCCAGCAGTGACAGGGGACAGCGAGGAGAGACCCAGTACTTC. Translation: CASSDRGQRGETQYF.

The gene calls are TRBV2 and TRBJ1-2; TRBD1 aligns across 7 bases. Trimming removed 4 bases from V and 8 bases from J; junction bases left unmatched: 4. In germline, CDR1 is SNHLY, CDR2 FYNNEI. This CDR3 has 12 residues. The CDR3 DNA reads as TGTGCCAGCAGTGGACAGGGTTACGGCTACACCTTC. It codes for CASSGQGYGYTF.

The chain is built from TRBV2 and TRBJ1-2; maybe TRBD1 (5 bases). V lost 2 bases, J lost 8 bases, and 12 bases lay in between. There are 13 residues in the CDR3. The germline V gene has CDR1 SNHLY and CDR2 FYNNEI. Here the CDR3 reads CASSEQQAAGYTF. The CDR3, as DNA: TGTGCCAGCAGTGAACAACAGGCGGCGGGCTACACCTTC.

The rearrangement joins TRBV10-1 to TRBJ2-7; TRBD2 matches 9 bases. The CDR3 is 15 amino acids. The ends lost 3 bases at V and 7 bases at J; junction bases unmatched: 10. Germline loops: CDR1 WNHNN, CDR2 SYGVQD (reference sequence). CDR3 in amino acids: CASSDQGGGAGEQYF. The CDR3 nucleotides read TGCGCCAGCAGTGATCAAGGCGGGGGGGCCGGGGAGCAGTACTTC.

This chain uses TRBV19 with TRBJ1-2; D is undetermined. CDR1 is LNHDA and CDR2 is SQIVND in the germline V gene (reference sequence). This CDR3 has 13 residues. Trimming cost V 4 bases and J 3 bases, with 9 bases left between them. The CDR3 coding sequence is TGTGCCAGTAGTAGTCAGGATGACTATGGCTACACCTTC. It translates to CASSSQDDYGYTF. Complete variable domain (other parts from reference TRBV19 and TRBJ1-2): DGGITQSPKYLFRKEGQNVTLSCEQNLNHDAMYWYRQDPGQGLRLIYYSQIVNDFQKGDIAEGYSVSREKKESFPLTVTSAQKNPTAFYLCASSSQDDYGYTFGSGTRLTVV.